Included here is one T cell receptor (beta chain) sequence, with context. Its antigen is as yet unknown. Trimming took 6 bases from V and 5 from J; bases not matched to a gene: 4. The CDR3 consists of 13 residues. The germline CDR1 and CDR2 sequences are DFQATT and SNEGSKA (reference sequence). TCRdb re-called the 5' RACE reads with MiXCR, one entry per CDR3 protein. In the table there are roughly 240,000 distinct CDR3 sequences, 15% to 20% of which are singletons. This record belongs to a study of T-cell memory formation after mild COVID-19. Whole-study findings and limits: The pre-infection memory compartment contained some responding clones, suggesting cross-reactive memory joined. Clones shrinking from day 15 to 85 showed even CD4/CD8 mixes; later expanders tilted CD4+.

Sequenced input: PBMCs or a T cell subset sorted from them (not recorded which). The chain carries TRBV20-1 and TRBJ2-1, with 10 bases identical to TRBD2. The source is a man between 18 and 29 years old who had mild COVID-19 (a few samples of this study predate the infection). Cell type and time point are not known. The CDR3 is CSAVGLANNEQFF. The CDR3 coding sequence is TGCAGTGCGGTGGGACTAGCGAACAATGAGCAGTTCTTC.